The rows below give T cell receptor beta chains drawn from one sample of a study of a mutant IDH1 vaccine in newly diagnosed glioma. TCRdb's table, derived via immunoSEQ multiplex PCR, lists solely in-frame clones and lacks some. The sample consists of 68,000 or so clones, approximately 88% of them appearing once. The antigens these receptors bind are not known. The sequencing here drew on PBMCs, taken from a glioma patient whose treatment included an IDH1 peptide vaccine. Receptor source: a man between 18 and 35 years old with glioma. CDR3s include the opening cysteine and the closing phenylalanine or tryptophan. The order of the fields is CDR3 protein, CDR3 DNA, D gene, clone size, J gene, V gene. The D gene is left open where the match is weak. Rows give clone size only sometimes, using once, few, many, or a class for an expanded clone.

CDR3 protein: CASSRYRTGRTGELFF
CDR3 DNA: TGTGCCAGCAGTCGCTACCGGACAGGGCGAACCGGGGAGCTGTTTTTT
D gene: TRBD1
clone size: .
J gene: TRBJ2-2
V gene: TRBV7-9

CDR3 protein: CASSSRLAGGPRAGELFF
CDR3 DNA: TGCGCCAGCAGCTCGAGACTAGCGGGAGGGCCTAGGGCCGGGGAGCTGTTTTTT
D gene: TRBD2
clone size: once
J gene: TRBJ2-2
V gene: TRBV4-1

CDR3 protein: CASSYTTGILDYGYTF
CDR3 DNA: TGTGCCAGCAGTTACACGACAGGGATTTTGGACTATGGCTACACCTTC
D gene: TRBD1
clone size: .
J gene: TRBJ1-2
V gene: TRBV6-5

CDR3 protein: CASSSYFLDNSYEQYF
CDR3 DNA: TGCGCCAGCAGCTCATACTTCCTGGACAACTCCTACGAGCAGTACTTC
D gene: .
clone size: .
J gene: TRBJ2-7
V gene: TRBV5-1

CDR3 protein: CATRWAGNEKLFF
CDR3 DNA: TGTGCCACCCGGTGGGCTGGAAATGAAAAACTGTTTTTT
D gene: .
clone size: .
J gene: TRBJ1-4
V gene: TRBV6-5

CDR3 protein: CAWNREGGRNEQFF
CDR3 DNA: TGTGCCTGGAACCGGGAGGGTGGTCGTAATGAGCAGTTCTTC
D gene: TRBD2
clone size: once
J gene: TRBJ2-1
V gene: TRBV30

CDR3 protein: CASSYMTVNQPQHF
CDR3 DNA: TGTGCCAGCAGTTACATGACAGTCAATCAGCCCCAGCATTTT
D gene: .
clone size: .
J gene: TRBJ1-5
V gene: TRBV6-6

CDR3 protein: CASSPTTNRGIFQYF
CDR3 DNA: TGTGCCAGCTCACCTACCACGAACAGGGGCATTTTTCAGTACTTC
D gene: TRBD1
clone size: .
J gene: TRBJ2-4
V gene: TRBV18

CDR3 protein: CASRVTGGGQPQHF
CDR3 DNA: TGTGCCAGCAGAGTGACAGGGGGCGGTCAGCCCCAGCATTTT
D gene: TRBD1
clone size: .
J gene: TRBJ1-5
V gene: TRBV5-8

CDR3 protein: CASSLDPGAEAFF
CDR3 DNA: TGTGCCAGCAGCTTAGACCCAGGGGCTGAAGCTTTCTTT
D gene: .
clone size: .
J gene: TRBJ1-1
V gene: TRBV11-3

CDR3 protein: CAWSVSTASSYEQYF
CDR3 DNA: TGTGCCTGGAGTGTAAGCACGGCAAGCTCCTACGAGCAGTACTTC
D gene: .
clone size: .
J gene: TRBJ2-7
V gene: TRBV30

CDR3 protein: CASSRRQGQGAGEAFF
CDR3 DNA: TGTGCCAGCAGCCGTAGGCAGGGACAGGGGGCTGGTGAAGCTTTCTTT
D gene: TRBD1
clone size: .
J gene: TRBJ1-1
V gene: TRBV7-2

CDR3 protein: CAWSVSGLDQPQHF
CDR3 DNA: TGTGCCTGGAGTGTATCAGGGCTCGATCAGCCCCAGCATTTT
D gene: .
clone size: few
J gene: TRBJ1-5
V gene: TRBV30

CDR3 protein: CASTQGSSYNSPLHF
CDR3 DNA: TGTGCCAGCACCCAGGGGAGCTCCTATAATTCACCCCTCCACTTT
D gene: .
clone size: .
J gene: TRBJ1-6
V gene: TRBV6-6

CDR3 protein: CASSPPEGAGQPQHF
CDR3 DNA: TGTGCCAGCTCACCACCAGAGGGAGCGGGTCAGCCCCAGCATTTT
D gene: .
clone size: .
J gene: TRBJ1-5
V gene: TRBV18

CDR3 protein: CASSLSSNQPQHF
CDR3 DNA: TGTGCCAGCAGCTTATCTAGCAATCAGCCCCAGCATTTT
D gene: .
clone size: .
J gene: TRBJ1-5
V gene: TRBV13

CDR3 protein: CAISDAKRGLNTEAFF
CDR3 DNA: TGTGCCATCAGCGATGCAAAACGGGGTTTGAACACTGAAGCTTTCTTT
D gene: .
clone size: .
J gene: TRBJ1-1
V gene: TRBV10-3

CDR3 protein: CASSPVGRVGEQYF
CDR3 DNA: TGTGCCAGCAGCCCGGTGGGACGCGTGGGCGAGCAGTACTTC
D gene: .
clone size: .
J gene: TRBJ2-7
V gene: TRBV7-9

CDR3 protein: CASSMGGISTDTQYF
CDR3 DNA: TGTGCCAGCAGCATGGGGGGGATTAGCACAGATACGCAGTATTTT
D gene: TRBD2
clone size: .
J gene: TRBJ2-3
V gene: TRBV9

CDR3 protein: CASSRSSGANVLTF
CDR3 DNA: TGTGCCAGTAGTCGGAGCTCTGGGGCCAACGTCCTGACTTTC
D gene: .
clone size: .
J gene: TRBJ2-6
V gene: TRBV19

CDR3 protein: CASSRDSFNYGYTF
CDR3 DNA: TGCGCCAGCAGCCGGGACAGCTTCAACTATGGCTACACCTTC
D gene: TRBD1
clone size: .
J gene: TRBJ1-2
V gene: TRBV4-3

CDR3 protein: CASSPQDRSNTEAFF
CDR3 DNA: TGTGCCAGCAGCCCTCAGGACAGGTCGAACACTGAAGCTTTCTTT
D gene: TRBD1
clone size: .
J gene: TRBJ1-1
V gene: TRBV9

CDR3 protein: CASSLTGGPGYEQYF
CDR3 DNA: TGTGCCAGCAGTCTAACGGGGGGGCCCGGCTACGAGCAGTACTTC
D gene: TRBD2
clone size: .
J gene: TRBJ2-7
V gene: TRBV6-5

CDR3 protein: CASSTTGGEKLFF
CDR3 DNA: TGTGCCAGCAGCACCACAGGGGGAGAAAAACTGTTTTTT
D gene: TRBD1
clone size: once
J gene: TRBJ1-4
V gene: TRBV13

CDR3 protein: CASRRASGDNEQFF
CDR3 DNA: TGTGCCAGCCGTAGGGCTAGCGGGGACAATGAGCAGTTCTTC
D gene: TRBD2
clone size: once
J gene: TRBJ2-1
V gene: TRBV6-1

CDR3 protein: CAWYTGLPYNEQFF
CDR3 DNA: TGTGCCTGGTATACAGGGTTGCCCTACAATGAGCAGTTCTTC
D gene: .
clone size: .
J gene: TRBJ2-1
V gene: TRBV30

CDR3 protein: CASNYPMYNEQFF
CDR3 DNA: TGTGCCAGCAACTACCCGATGTACAATGAGCAGTTCTTC
D gene: .
clone size: .
J gene: TRBJ2-1
V gene: TRBV6-1

CDR3 protein: CASSPIGGNTEAFF
CDR3 DNA: TGTGCCAGCTCACCAATAGGCGGTAACACTGAAGCTTTCTTT
D gene: .
clone size: few
J gene: TRBJ1-1
V gene: TRBV18

CDR3 protein: CASSPSYNEQFF
CDR3 DNA: TGTGCCAGCAGCCCATCCTACAATGAGCAGTTCTTC
D gene: .
clone size: few
J gene: TRBJ2-1
V gene: TRBV5-4

CDR3 protein: CASSTQYF
CDR3 DNA: TGTGCCAGCTCGACCCAGTACTTC
D gene: .
clone size: .
J gene: TRBJ2-5
V gene: TRBV7-9

CDR3 protein: CASSLSTQTYYEQYF
CDR3 DNA: TGTGCCAGCAGCTTATCTACCCAGACCTACTACGAGCAGTACTTC
D gene: .
clone size: .
J gene: TRBJ2-7
V gene: TRBV7-2

CDR3 protein: CASSPRGGGRYEQYF
CDR3 DNA: TGTGCCAGCAGCCCACGGGGGGGCGGGAGGTACGAGCAGTACTTC
D gene: TRBD2
clone size: .
J gene: TRBJ2-7
V gene: TRBV9

CDR3 protein: CASSQDQGTGNTIYF
CDR3 DNA: TGCGCCAGCAGCCAAGACCAGGGGACTGGAAACACCATATATTTT
D gene: .
clone size: .
J gene: TRBJ1-3
V gene: TRBV4-3

CDR3 protein: CASSPSSYEQYF
CDR3 DNA: TGTGCCAGCTCACCGAGCTCCTACGAGCAGTACTTC
D gene: .
clone size: once
J gene: TRBJ2-7
V gene: TRBV18

CDR3 protein: CASTPEVVAKNIQYF
CDR3 DNA: TGTGCCAGCACCCCCGAGGTGGTAGCCAAAAACATTCAGTACTTC
D gene: .
clone size: .
J gene: TRBJ2-4
V gene: TRBV2

CDR3 protein: CAWTGGTSQPQHF
CDR3 DNA: TGTGCCTGGACGGGAGGGACCAGTCAGCCCCAGCATTTT
D gene: .
clone size: few
J gene: TRBJ1-5
V gene: TRBV30

CDR3 protein: CASSAQGGNTEAFF
CDR3 DNA: TGTGCCAGCTCAGCACAGGGGGGGAACACTGAAGCTTTCTTT
D gene: TRBD1
clone size: .
J gene: TRBJ1-1
V gene: TRBV18

CDR3 protein: CASSSTGGHYGYTF
CDR3 DNA: TGTGCCAGCAGCTCGACAGGGGGCCACTATGGCTACACCTTC
D gene: TRBD1
clone size: once
J gene: TRBJ1-2
V gene: TRBV7-8

CDR3 protein: CASADYSNQPQHF
CDR3 DNA: TGTGCTAGTGCAGATTATAGCAATCAGCCCCAGCATTTT
D gene: .
clone size: once
J gene: TRBJ1-5
V gene: TRBV12-5

CDR3 protein: CASSPLQGDTQYF
CDR3 DNA: TGCGCCAGCAGCCCTTTACAGGGAGATACGCAGTATTTT
D gene: .
clone size: .
J gene: TRBJ2-3
V gene: TRBV5-1

CDR3 protein: CASSLASQGDYGYTF
CDR3 DNA: TGTGCCAGCAGTTTAGCCTCCCAGGGCGACTATGGCTACACCTTC
D gene: .
clone size: .
J gene: TRBJ1-2
V gene: TRBV28

CDR3 protein: CASSQDHQSFSGNTIYF
CDR3 DNA: TGCGCCAGCAGCCAAGATCACCAGTCCTTCTCTGGAAACACCATATATTTT
D gene: .
clone size: few
J gene: TRBJ1-3
V gene: TRBV4-3

CDR3 protein: CASSPESGEQFF
CDR3 DNA: TGTGCCAGCTCACCGGAGTCGGGTGAGCAGTTCTTC
D gene: .
clone size: .
J gene: TRBJ2-1
V gene: TRBV18

CDR3 protein: CARGNRGRSTGELFF
CDR3 DNA: TGTGCCAGAGGCAACAGGGGGCGTTCCACCGGGGAGCTGTTTTTT
D gene: TRBD1
clone size: .
J gene: TRBJ2-2
V gene: TRBV9

CDR3 protein: CAIMPGTGANEQYF
CDR3 DNA: TGTGCCATCATGCCTGGGACAGGGGCAAACGAGCAGTACTTC
D gene: TRBD1
clone size: .
J gene: TRBJ2-7
V gene: TRBV10-3

CDR3 protein: CASSIGRAGGTQPQHF
CDR3 DNA: TGTGCCAGTAGTATCGGTCGGGCAGGAGGAACTCAGCCCCAGCATTTT
D gene: .
clone size: .
J gene: TRBJ1-5
V gene: TRBV19

CDR3 protein: CASSPRTSAIYEQYF
CDR3 DNA: TGTGCCAGTAGTCCAAGGACTAGCGCTATCTACGAGCAGTACTTC
D gene: TRBD2
clone size: .
J gene: TRBJ2-7
V gene: TRBV19

CDR3 protein: CAINSGSEQYF
CDR3 DNA: TGTGCCATCAACAGCGGATCGGAGCAGTACTTC
D gene: .
clone size: .
J gene: TRBJ2-7
V gene: TRBV10-3

CDR3 protein: CASSHLSGARNTEAFF
CDR3 DNA: TGTGCCAGTAGTCATTTAAGTGGGGCGAGGAACACTGAAGCTTTCTTT
D gene: .
clone size: few
J gene: TRBJ1-1
V gene: TRBV19

CDR3 protein: CASSPRGTGDSGYTF
CDR3 DNA: TGTGCCAGCTCACCACGCGGGACAGGGGATAGTGGCTACACCTTC
D gene: TRBD1
clone size: .
J gene: TRBJ1-2
V gene: TRBV18

CDR3 protein: CASSQSAVTVRADTDTQYF
CDR3 DNA: TGCGCCAGCAGTCAATCGGCGGTTACGGTTCGCGCGGACACAGATACGCAGTATTTT
D gene: .
clone size: .
J gene: TRBJ2-3
V gene: TRBV23-1

CDR3 protein: CASSVVPGGRNEQYF
CDR3 DNA: TGTGCCAGCAGCGTAGTCCCGGGAGGGCGTAACGAGCAGTACTTC
D gene: TRBD2
clone size: once
J gene: TRBJ2-7
V gene: TRBV9

CDR3 protein: CASSGVGQGSYEQYF
CDR3 DNA: TGTGCCAGTAGTGGAGTGGGACAGGGGTCCTACGAGCAGTACTTC
D gene: TRBD1
clone size: .
J gene: TRBJ2-7
V gene: TRBV19

CDR3 protein: CASSSLQWPDTQYF
CDR3 DNA: TGTGCCAGCAGCTCGCTACAGTGGCCAGATACGCAGTATTTT
D gene: .
clone size: .
J gene: TRBJ2-3
V gene: TRBV7-9

CDR3 protein: CSASGSQNTDTQYF
CDR3 DNA: TGCAGCGCCTCAGGCAGCCAAAACACAGATACGCAGTATTTT
D gene: .
clone size: .
J gene: TRBJ2-3
V gene: TRBV29-1

CDR3 protein: CASSGRGLGNSPLHF
CDR3 DNA: TGTGCCAGCAGTGGCAGGGGGCTTGGAAATTCACCCCTCCACTTT
D gene: TRBD1
clone size: .
J gene: TRBJ1-6
V gene: TRBV7-2

CDR3 protein: CASSNPGLAPYEQYF
CDR3 DNA: TGCGCCAGCAGTAATCCGGGACTAGCACCCTACGAGCAGTACTTC
D gene: TRBD2
clone size: .
J gene: TRBJ2-7
V gene: TRBV5-1

CDR3 protein: CASSKDRGLRTQYF
CDR3 DNA: TGTGCCAGCAGCAAAGACAGGGGCCTTCGTACGCAGTATTTT
D gene: TRBD1
clone size: .
J gene: TRBJ2-3
V gene: TRBV7-2

CDR3 protein: CASSLGTLSTDTQYF
CDR3 DNA: TGTGCCAGCAGCTTGGGGACCCTTAGCACAGATACGCAGTATTTT
D gene: .
clone size: .
J gene: TRBJ2-3
V gene: TRBV5-8

CDR3 protein: CASSPEQGALNTEAFF
CDR3 DNA: TGTGCCAGCAGCCCGGAACAGGGGGCCCTGAACACTGAAGCTTTCTTT
D gene: TRBD1
clone size: .
J gene: TRBJ1-1
V gene: TRBV5-5